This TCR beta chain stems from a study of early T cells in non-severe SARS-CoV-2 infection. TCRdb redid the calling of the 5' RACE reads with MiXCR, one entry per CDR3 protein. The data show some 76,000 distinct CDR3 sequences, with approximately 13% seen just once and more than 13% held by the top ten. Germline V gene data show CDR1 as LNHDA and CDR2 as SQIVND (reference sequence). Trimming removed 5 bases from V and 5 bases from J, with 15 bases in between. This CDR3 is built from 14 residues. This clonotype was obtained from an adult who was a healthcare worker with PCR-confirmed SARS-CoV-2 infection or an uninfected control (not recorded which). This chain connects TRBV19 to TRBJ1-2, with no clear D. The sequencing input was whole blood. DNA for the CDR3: TGTGCCAGTAGTCCCATAGGGCGTTATTATGGCTACACCTTC. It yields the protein CASSPIGRYYGYTF.